This T cell receptor (beta chain) derives from a study of post-analysis software for immune sequencing data. V shed 2 bases and J 2 bases; nucleotides not matched to a gene: 10. CDR1 is DFQATT and CDR2 is SNEGSKA in the germline V gene (reference sequence). The CDR3 is 16 amino acids. Findings and limits, study-wide: Comparison of patients with controls showed roughly five TRBV segments more frequent in patients, TRBV5-6, TRBV5-1 and TRBV20-1 among them.

Unique molecular identifiers were carried by the TCR beta cDNA libraries. TCRdb processed the PCR reads anew with MiXCR; each CDR3 protein has one entry. The data show some 370,000 distinct CDR3 sequences, around 33% seen once. This clonotype showed up just once. No antigen is known for it. The clonotype comes from a girl aged 10 to 17 with multiple sclerosis. The chain recombines TRBV20-1 with TRBJ2-5, with TRBD1 matching 8 bases. Sample: blood. DNA of the CDR3: TGCAGTGCTAGAAACATATCGGGACAGGTACAAGAGACCCAGTACTTC. Its translation is CSARNISGQVQETQYF.